This TCR beta chain was identified in a study of blood T cell repertoires in COVID-19. Overall study: The United States, Italy and Spain supplied acute and convalescent COVID-19 samples.

Sequencing used immunoSEQ multiplex PCR; TCRdb keeps in-frame clones, though not all of them. The data hold approximately 350,000 clones, with around nine tenths observed a single time. There are 17 residues in the CDR3. V shed 2 bases and J shed 2 bases, with 19 bases lying between them. CDR1 SGHNT and CDR2 YENEEA come from the germline V gene. This TCR derives from a woman in her sixties or seventies with COVID-19, enrolled during active disease. Sequenced input: peripheral blood. The V and J genes are TRBV11-3 and TRBJ2-7, with D possibly matching TRBD1 (5 bases). The CDR3 sequence: CASSLTRGDRVTYEQYF. In DNA, the CDR3 is TGTGCCAGCAGCTTAACTCGAGGCGACAGAGTAACCTACGAGCAGTACTTC.